These T cell receptor beta chains were read from a single sample in a study of blood T cell repertoires in COVID-19. Repertoires were generated with immunoSEQ multiplex PCR, while TCRdb's copy carries only in-frame clones and drops some. This sample carries over 95,000 clones, approximately 90% of them seen once, and the ten largest clones take roughly 4.4%. Sequencing was performed on peripheral blood. The receptors originated from a woman between 50 and 59 years old with acute or convalescent COVID-19. Both conserved end residues are part of each CDR3. D genes are given only for firm matches. Some rows have no size entry. The others give once, few or many, or a class for an expanded clone.

j_gene,abundance,d_gene,v_gene,CDR3nt,CDR3aa
TRBJ1-1,.,TRBD1,TRBV18,TGTGCCAGCTCACCACCGGCTCGACAGGGGAATGAAGCTTTCTTT,CASSPPARQGNEAFF
TRBJ2-5,.,TRBD2,TRBV24-1,TGTGCCACCAGTGAGGGGACTAGCGGGAGAGAGACCCAGTACTTC,CATSEGTSGRETQYF
TRBJ2-4,.,TRBD2,TRBV27,TGTGCCAGCAGTTTAGCGGGAGGGCCGGACATTCAGTACTTC,CASSLAGGPDIQYF
TRBJ2-5,.,.,TRBV6-2/TRBV6-3,TGTGCCAGCAGTTACCGCGAGGGATCGTCGGAGACCCAGTACTTC,CASSYREGSSETQYF
TRBJ2-7,.,.,TRBV7-9,TGTGCCAGCAGCTTAGGAGATGGACTCAAAACCTACGAGCAGTACTTC,CASSLGDGLKTYEQYF
TRBJ2-7,.,TRBD1,TRBV5-1,TGCGCCAGCAGCTTGGGGACAGGGACCTACGAGCAGTACTTC,CASSLGTGTYEQYF
TRBJ1-3,.,.,TRBV7-3,TGTGCCAGCAGCGAGGGCTACTCTGGAAACACCATATATTTT,CASSEGYSGNTIYF
TRBJ2-1,.,TRBD2,TRBV20-1,TGCAGTGCTAGTGTAGCGGGAGTGTCCTACAATGAGCAGTTCTTC,CSASVAGVSYNEQFF
TRBJ1-2,.,TRBD1,TRBV4-3,TGCGCCAGCAGCCTCGGGACAGAGTATGGCTACACCTTC,CASSLGTEYGYTF
TRBJ1-2,.,TRBD1,TRBV2,TGTGCCAGCAGACAGGGGGCATGGGGCTACACCTTC,CASRQGAWGYTF
TRBJ1-1,.,.,TRBV7-9,TGTGCCAGCTCCCCGGGGAGCCCCGTCACTGAAGCTTTCTTT,CASSPGSPVTEAFF
TRBJ2-1,.,.,TRBV5-8,TGTGCCAGCAGCGGGAGACTAGAGCCCTACAATGAGCAGTTCTTC,CASSGRLEPYNEQFF
TRBJ1-1,once,.,TRBV7-8,TGTGCCAGCAGCGAACGAGGGGGAGCCTTGAACACTGAAGCTTTCTTT,CASSERGGALNTEAFF
TRBJ1-2,.,.,TRBV7-2,TGTGCCAGCAGCTTAGGTGGCTCACCAGGCCCCTATGGCTACACCTTC,CASSLGGSPGPYGYTF
TRBJ2-7,.,.,TRBV28,TGTGCCAGCAGTTTAGACCCAGGGGCGCCGGACTACGAGCAGTACTTC,CASSLDPGAPDYEQYF
TRBJ2-6,.,TRBD1,TRBV7-3,TGTGCCAGCAGCTTAAGCACAGGGGGCTCTGGGGCCAACGTCCTGACTTTC,CASSLSTGGSGANVLTF
TRBJ1-4,.,TRBD1,TRBV20-1,TGCAGTGCTAGTATTGGGACAGGGAATAATGAAAAACTGTTTTTT,CSASIGTGNNEKLFF
TRBJ1-2,.,.,TRBV5-5,TGTGCCAGCAGCTGGGAGTGGGGGCGAAGTGGTGGCTACACCTTC,CASSWEWGRSGGYTF
TRBJ2-3,.,TRBD2,TRBV7-6,TGTGCCAGCAGTCCGGGACTAGCGGGAGTAACAGATACGCAGTATTTT,CASSPGLAGVTDTQYF
TRBJ2-1,.,.,TRBV10-2,TGCGCCAGCAGTATTGACAGGAGCTCCTACAATGAGCAGTTCTTC,CASSIDRSSYNEQFF